What follows is one T cell receptor beta chain and its context. Antigen specificity is unknown. This table comes from immunoSEQ multiplex PCR, and its TCRdb copy is limited to in-frame clones, with some not included. The sample consists of around 78,000 clones, more than 70% of them appearing once. The data are from a study of T cells in localized non-small cell lung cancer. Germline values: CDR1 SGHKS, CDR2 YYEKEE (reference sequence). V was clipped by 0 bases and J by 3 bases, with 7 bases between them. The CDR3 spans 13 residues. Whole-study results and caveats: Adjacent lung exhibited a median of about 57 among the 100 most abundant tumor clones. Elevated blood T cell density was associated with longer overall survival. The study found T cell clonality highest in uninvolved adjacent lung, above tumor.

Sequenced material: peripheral blood, taken before any cancer treatment. The TCR comes from an older female donor with stage I lung adenocarcinoma. The V gene is TRBV5-5, the J gene TRBJ2-7; D unresolved. The CDR3 nucleotides are TGTGCCAGCAGCTTGGCGGCCGTCTACGAGCAGTACTTC. Its translation is CASSLAAVYEQYF.